These 28 T cell receptor beta chains share one sample of origin, sequenced in a study of blood T cell repertoires in COVID-19. Profiling relied on immunoSEQ multiplex PCR, and the TCRdb table lists in-frame clones only, not all of them. The table includes 45,000 to 70,000 clones, more than 60% detected once. The specimen was peripheral blood. The receptors derive from a woman aged 45-60 years with active or convalescent COVID-19.

The rearrangement links TRBV3-1 (or the pseudogene TRBV3-2) to TRBJ1-1; no clear D gene. The germline CDR1 and CDR2 sequences are LGHDT and YNNKEL (reference sequence). Trimming cost V 1 base and J 1 base, with 19 bases left between them. The CDR3 is made up of 18 amino acids. CDR3 in amino acids: CASSQAQGLSERNTEAFF. CDR3 DNA sequence: TGTGCCAGCAGCCAAGCCCAAGGTCTTAGCGAACGGAACACTGAAGCTTTCTTT.

The chain uses TRBV7-2 and TRBJ1-2; D may be TRBD1 (5 bases). The CDR3 is 14 amino acids. V was clipped by 3 bases and J by 7 bases, with 15 bases between them. CDR1 and CDR2 from the germline V gene are SGHTA and FQGNSA. The CDR3 DNA sequence: TGTGCCAGCAGCTTCGAATCAGGGCAAGCTGGCTACACCTTC. The encoded protein is CASSFESGQAGYTF.

This clone has just a few counts. The chain is built from TRBV28 and TRBJ2-7, with a weak D call TRBD1 (6 bases). This CDR3 has 15 amino acids. Germline V gene lookup returns CDR1 MDHEN and CDR2 SYDVKM. Trimming stripped 7 bases from V and 0 bases from J, with 16 bases between. CDR3 bases: TGTGCCAGCAACGCCCCGACAGGCCGCTCCTACGAGCAGTACTTC. This encodes CASNAPTGRSYEQYF.

V usage is TRBV5-6 and J usage is TRBJ2-1, with 10 bases fitting TRBD2. This CDR3 region has 12 residues. Germline V gives CDR1 SGHDT, CDR2 YYEEEE. V lost 4 bases to trimming and J lost 9 bases; unmatched junction nucleotides: 1. The CDR3 DNA sequence: TGTGCCAGCAGCGGGACTAGCGTTGAGCAGTTCTTC. Residues: CASSGTSVEQFF.

The chain carries TRBV28 and TRBJ2-1; 8 bases are shared with TRBD1. The CDR3 covers 14 residues. After removal of 5 bases from V and 8 bases from J, the junction contained 8 bases not matched to a gene. Germline-derived CDR1 and CDR2 are MDHEN and SYDVKM. CDR3 sequence (DNA): TGTGCCAGCAGTCAGGACAGGGTTAGGGATGAGCAGTTCTTC. It yields the protein CASSQDRVRDEQFF.

The chain uses TRBV7-9 and TRBJ2-2; tentatively, D is TRBD1 (6 bases). V shed 5 bases and J shed 0 bases, with 13 bases lying between them. Germline CDR1 and CDR2: SEHNR and FQNEAQ (reference sequence). The CDR3 consists of 16 residues. The CDR3, as DNA: TGTGCCAGCAGCCGTGGCACAGGGCCGAACACCGGGGAGCTGTTTTTT. This codes for CASSRGTGPNTGELFF.

The chain employs TRBV5-1 and TRBJ2-7; 10 positions agree with TRBD2. The V gene's germline CDR1 is SGHRS and CDR2 YFSETQ. V lost 0 bases to trimming and J lost 7 bases; unmatched junction nucleotides: 4. The CDR3 runs 14 residues. The DNA of the CDR3 is TGCGCCAGCAGCTTGGCGCTAGCGGGAGATGAGCAGTACTTC. Translation: CASSLALAGDEQYF.

V is TRBV11-2 and J is TRBJ2-5, with D possibly TRBD2 on 6 matching bases. The CDR3 consists of 16 residues. V lost 0 bases and J 5 bases, leaving 16 bases between the germline ends. CDR1 and CDR2 from the germline V gene are SGHAT and FQNNGV. This chain's CDR3 is CASSLDPQAGRETQYF. The CDR3 coding sequence is TGTGCCAGCAGCTTAGATCCGCAGGCAGGGAGGGAGACCCAGTACTTC.

The chain joins TRBV11-2 to TRBJ2-1; 9 bases are shared with TRBD2. The ends lost 3 bases at V and 6 bases at J; junction bases unmatched: 3. The CDR3 loop spans 14 amino acids. Germline-derived CDR1 and CDR2 are SGHAT and FQNNGV. The CDR3 bases are TGTGCCAGCAGCTTTAGCGGGAGTATCAATGAGCAGTTCTTC. It codes for CASSFSGSINEQFF.

This chain links TRBV5-4 with TRBJ1-1; D perhaps matches TRBD1 (5 bases). Deletions cut 4 bases from V and 1 base from J, with 11 bases between. Germline loops: CDR1 SGHNT, CDR2 YYREEE (reference sequence). CDR3 length: 14 amino acids. The CDR3 nucleotides are TGTGCCAGCAGCCGCGCTGGGGCGAACACTGAAGCTTTCTTT. Protein: CASSRAGANTEAFF.

The rearrangement joins TRBV2 to TRBJ2-5; a weak D match, TRBD1 (6 bases). V was clipped by 0 bases and J by 2 bases, with 16 bases between them. In germline, CDR1 is SNHLY, CDR2 FYNNEI. The CDR3 is 17 residues long. The CDR3 is CASSEAGRAGEQETQYF. In DNA, the CDR3 is TGTGCCAGCAGTGAAGCGGGTCGGGCAGGGGAACAAGAGACCCAGTACTTC.

The chain carries TRBV10-3 and TRBJ2-7, with TRBD1 matching 9 bases. CDR1 is ENHRY and CDR2 is SYGVKD in the germline V gene. J gave up 3 bases and V 4 bases, and 4 bases lay outside the gene matches. CDR3 size: 14 residues. As DNA, the CDR3 is TGTGCCATCAGTGGCCGGGGACAGGGCTACGAGCAGTACTTC. It specifies CAISGRGQGYEQYF.

V and J are TRBV12-5 and TRBJ2-7; the D is unclear. Germline CDR1 LGHNT, CDR2 FRNRAP. Trimming left V 2 bases short and J 5 bases short, with 7 bases between. The CDR3 has 12 residues. The CDR3 DNA sequence: TGTGCTAGTGGTTTGCCCCGGGACGAGCAGTACTTC. Its translation is CASGLPRDEQYF.

This sequence joins TRBV10-3 and TRBJ1-2; D ambiguous. This CDR3 contains 16 residues. With 4 bases removed from V and 8 bases from J, the gap between germline ends came to 23 bases. Germline-derived CDR1 and CDR2 are ENHRY and SYGVKD. Here the CDR3 DNA reads TGTGCCATCAGTGGAGGGAGGACTCCCCTGTTTTCGGGCTACACCTTC. It specifies CAISGGRTPLFSGYTF.

This chain connects TRBV5-1 to TRBJ1-2; the match to TRBD1 covers 9 bases. The CDR3 runs 15 residues. Germline CDR1 is SGHRS and CDR2 is YFSETQ. V trimming: 4 bases; J trimming: 2 bases; junction bases outside the gene matches: 6. This CDR3 is CASSPGQGINYGYTF. The CDR3 DNA reads TGCGCCAGCAGCCCCGGACAGGGGATAAACTATGGCTACACCTTC.

This sequence joins TRBV5-6 and TRBJ1-6; 7 nucleotides line up with TRBD1. This CDR3 has 15 amino acids. Germline V lookup: CDR1 SGHDT, CDR2 YYEEEE. Germline trimming cut 3 bases from V and 3 bases from J; bases unmatched to any gene: 3. The CDR3 nucleotides are TGTGCCAGCAGCTCGGGACAGCTCTATAATTCACCCCTCCACTTT. It encodes CASSSGQLYNSPLHF.

This chain connects TRBV6-2 or TRBV6-3 to TRBJ2-7, with a tentative D call TRBD2 (6 bases). Trimming removed 6 bases at V and 3 bases at J, with 12 bases between. In germline, CDR1 is MNHEY, CDR2 SVGEGT. The CDR3 loop spans 13 amino acids. The CDR3: CASSLGGDYEQYF. Here the CDR3 DNA reads TGTGCCAGCAGCCTTGGCGGGGACTACGAGCAGTACTTC.

The chain employs TRBV5-5 and TRBJ1-6, with TRBD1 identical over 8 bases. The CDR3 spans 15 residues. Per germline, CDR1 SGHKS and CDR2 YYEKEE (reference sequence). Unmatched junction bases numbered 3, after V lost 2 bases and J lost 5 bases. CDR3 protein: CASSLKQGDNSPLHF. DNA of the CDR3: TGTGCCAGCAGCTTAAAACAGGGGGATAATTCACCCCTCCACTTT.

The chain uses TRBV11-2 and TRBJ2-3; D remains unclear. CDR1 is SGHAT, CDR2 FQNNGV, per germline. The length of the CDR3 is 11 residues. V dropped 6 bases and J dropped 3 bases, with 4 bases sitting between them. CDR3 region: CASSLTDTQYF. The CDR3 DNA reads as TGTGCCAGCAGTCTTACAGATACGCAGTATTTT. The whole variable domain, remainder taken from reference TRBV11-2 and TRBJ2-3, is EAGVAQSPRYKIIEKRQSVAFWCNPISGHATLYWYQQILGQGPKLLIQFQNNGVVDDSQLPKDRFSAERLKGVDSTLKIQPAKLEDSAVYLCASSLTDTQYFGPGTRLTVL.

The sample holds one count of this clone. This chain connects TRBV20-1 to TRBJ2-1, with TRBD2 matching 13 bases. The germline V gene encodes CDR1 DFQATT and CDR2 SNEGSKA (reference sequence). This CDR3 is 16 amino acids long. V lost 3 bases, J lost 8 bases, and 10 bases stayed unmatched. As DNA, the CDR3 is TGCAGTGCTAGTCCACCAGGACTAGCGGGAGATGATGAGCAGTTCTTC. Its protein product is CSASPPGLAGDDEQFF.

This chain links TRBV3-1 (or the pseudogene TRBV3-2) with TRBJ1-2, with D unclear. CDR1 is LGHDT and CDR2 is YNNKEL in the germline V gene (reference sequence). The CDR3 is 14 residues long. The V end was cut by 1 base, the J end by 3 bases, with 9 bases between. The CDR3 DNA follows: TGTGCCAGCAGCCAAGTCGGTCGAGACTATGGCTACACCTTC. Translating it yields CASSQVGRDYGYTF.

This rearrangement joins TRBV9 to TRBJ2-7, with TRBD1 as a possible D gene (6 bases). CDR1 is SGDLS and CDR2 is YYNGEE in the germline V gene. V was cut by 0 bases and J by 3 bases, with 7 bases left in between. There are 13 residues in the CDR3. CDR3 sequence (DNA): TGTGCCAGCAGCGTAGGGGACATCTACGAGCAGTACTTC. Protein sequence: CASSVGDIYEQYF.

This clone has at least ten counts. The gene calls are TRBV2 and TRBJ2-7; D remains unclear. Trimming stripped 4 bases from V and 0 bases from J, with 10 bases between. Germline CDR1 and CDR2: SNHLY and FYNNEI. CDR3 length equals 14 residues. In nucleotides, the CDR3 is TGTGCCAGCAGTGCCTCCCTTAGCTCCTACGAGCAGTACTTC. Protein product: CASSASLSSYEQYF. The whole variable domain, filled in from reference TRBV2 and TRBJ2-7, reads EPEVTQTPSHQVTQMGQEVILRCVPISNHLYFYWYRQILGQKVEFLVSFYNNEISEKSEIFDDQFSVERPDGSNFTLKIRSTKLEDSAMYFCASSASLSSYEQYFGPGTRLTVT.

This rearrangement joins TRBV18 to TRBJ1-6; perhaps TRBD1 as D (5 bases). Per germline, CDR1 KGHSH and CDR2 LQKENI. The CDR3 consists of 15 residues. The V end lost 3 bases, the J end lost 6 bases, and 12 bases lay between the germline ends. CDR3 sequence reads: CASSPTGTLNSPLHF. For the CDR3, the DNA is TGTGCCAGCTCACCTACCGGGACTCTTAATTCACCCCTCCACTTT.

This CDR3 reads CASSGLAAPGTGELFF. The CDR3 DNA reads as TGTGCCAGTAGTGGACTAGCGGCCCCGGGCACCGGGGAGCTGTTTTTT. The chain combines TRBV19 with TRBJ2-2; the match to TRBD2 covers 10 bases. The CDR3 has 16 residues. Germline V CDR1 and CDR2: LNHDA, SQIVND (reference sequence). Germline trimming cut 5 bases from V and 4 bases from J; bases unmatched to any gene: 7.

The chain is built from TRBV6-5 and TRBJ1-5; D might be TRBD1 (6 bases). Trimming removed 6 bases at V and 5 bases at J, with 11 bases between. The CDR3 covers 13 residues. CDR1 and CDR2 from the germline V gene are MNHEY and SVGAGI. The CDR3 nucleotides read TGTGCCAGCAGGCAGGGGAAGGATCAGCCCCAGCATTTT. Its protein product is CASRQGKDQPQHF.

This clone was found a few times. The chain employs TRBV7-2 and TRBJ1-1, with D hard to call. CDR1 SGHTA and CDR2 FQGNSA come from the germline V gene. V was shortened by 5 bases and J by 3 bases, with 19 bases between the two germline ends. The CDR3 is 16 amino acids. For the CDR3, the DNA is TGTGCCAGCAGCCTAGGAGTCACCTACGGGGACACTGAAGCTTTCTTT. Protein: CASSLGVTYGDTEAFF.

The gene calls are TRBV18 and TRBJ1-6, with D possibly matching TRBD1 (6 bases). The CDR3 runs 13 residues. Trimming pared 2 bases from V and 8 bases from J, leaving 7 bases between. Germline-derived CDR1 and CDR2 are KGHSH and LQKENI. CDR3 sequence reads: CASSPSGDSPLHF. The DNA of the CDR3 is TGTGCCAGCTCACCATCAGGGGATTCACCCCTCCACTTT.